This TCR beta chain originates from a study of shared clonotypes between healthy human individuals. Study observations and caveats: Donors were few, which limited the genetic and exposure-history diversity represented.

Measured with immunoSEQ multiplex PCR; TCRdb has only the in-frame clones, and not every one. The table includes around 1,900,000 clones, 93% detected once. The naive CD8 subset, CD45RO-negative cells positively selected for CCR7, excluded terminally differentiated effector memory CD45RA+ cells. The CDR3 is 13 amino acids. The V and J ends lost 1 base and 11 bases respectively, with 12 bases between them. Germline values: CDR1 MGHRA, CDR2 YSYEKL. About this clone itself: Its cognate antigen is unknown.

This receptor was identified in a man aged 18 to 29 in good health. Some clones in this sample may be carry-over from other donors' samples. The chain uses TRBV4-1 and TRBJ2-1; possible D gene TRBD1, 5 bases. Sequenced input: naive CD8+ T cells from PBMCs. The CDR3 sequence: CASSQGPDSKQFF. The DNA for the CDR3 is TGCGCCAGCAGCCAAGGACCCGACAGTAAGCAGTTCTTC.